This T cell receptor beta chain was found in a study of response to subunit inactivated influenza vaccine. Study-level findings and limits: T cells newly recruited by each seasonal influenza vaccination are few, the authors suggested.

TCRdb re-called the RT-PCR reads through MiXCR, storing one row per CDR3 protein. The data show about 240,000 distinct CDR3 sequences, less than 15% seen once. V was clipped by 4 bases and J by 0 bases; unmatched bases: 6. CDR3 length: 16 residues. Germline loops: CDR1 SGHKS, CDR2 YYEKEE (reference sequence). This clonotype was detected a few times. Its antigen remains unidentified. The sequences come from non-naive T cells sorted from PBMCs, collected around 15 days before vaccination. This rearrangement joins TRBV5-5 to TRBJ2-4; 8 nucleotides line up with TRBD1. The receptor comes from a man aged 50-59 years who received an inactivated influenza vaccine. The CDR3 loop reads CASSVTGDLAKNIQYF. CDR3 sequence (DNA): TGTGCCAGCAGCGTGACAGGGGATCTAGCCAAAAACATTCAGTACTTC.